The present TCR beta chain was sequenced within a study of blood T cells in healthy people across ages (dated by TCRdb to the mid-2010s). For the study in its entirety: Template switching captured roughly one uniquely barcoded TCR beta cDNA molecule per two T cells in model experiments. Age-related changes in TCR beta repertoire diversity were measured in the study by deep sequencing normalized with unique cDNA molecular identifiers. Four age groups were formed from the donors: young (average about 17 years), middle-aged (roughly 38), aged (around 68) and long-lived (roughly 88). To avoid experimental bias, donors of different ages were spread randomly across the sequencing lanes. Two additional independent replicas of 1 million unique cDNA reads from the same blood draw were analyzed for two donors (one aged 18 to 29 and one aged 80 or older). General findings and caveats noted by the study authors: The percentage of naive T cells measured by flow cytometry correlated strongly with observed TCR beta diversity. Compared with the aged group, more naive CD4+ T cells, fewer expanded clones and increased TCR diversity were shown by the long-lived group, suggesting age selection. Observed TCR beta diversity per million T cells fell roughly linearly with age, and a significant reduction was already apparent by age about 36. Because profiling used bulk unsorted PBMCs, naive and antigen-experienced compartments could not be compared conclusively. Donor CMV infection status was unknown, potentially confounding age-related changes in expanded clonotypes. Estimates of total diversity based on one million sequenced T cells were considered lower bounds and underestimates.

From the cysteine up to the phenylalanine, the CDR3 has a length of 15 residues. Only CDR3 DNA remains: 45 bases, in frame from the first base. Relative to germline, V is 6 bases shorter and J is 0 bases shorter, with 12 bases between their ends. CDR1 and CDR2 were assigned from the germline V gene as KGHSH and LQKENI. Systemically healthy Caucasian individuals from Russia, approximately 39 in total and aged about 6 to 95 years, were included as donors. Each donor gave approximately 9.3 milliliters of peripheral blood, collected into EDTA-treated Vacutainer tubes. PBMCs were isolated by Ficoll-Paque density-gradient centrifugation, with at least 6 million obtained per sample. Trizol reagent was used to extract total RNA from the PBMCs, yielding at least 6 micrograms per sample. The percentages of naive CD45RAhigh/CD27high T cells were determined by flow cytometry on a PBMC aliquot from every donor.

This clonotype was detected only a few times. There is no known antigen for this receptor. No much larger clone is present one base from it, and per-base qualities are unavailable. Libraries were made using 5' RACE. Instrument used: Illumina HiSeq 2500. A second roughly 6 to 11 cycle PCR used a sample-barcoded 5' primer and a J-beta primer mix. Each TCR beta cDNA molecule received a unique molecular identifier from a template-switch 5' adaptor carrying 12 random nucleotides. At least 2.5 million CDR3-containing paired-end reads were obtained from each sample. First-strand cDNA was synthesized from all RNA with the Mint cDNA synthesis kit, primed by a TRBC-specific oligonucleotide. After uracil-DNA glycosylase treatment, a first 18-cycle PCR used universal primers M1SS and BC2_uni_R on all cDNA. The paper's data handling went like this. For normalization, 1 million high-quality reads, each with a distinct molecular identifier, were randomly selected from each sample. Instead of being binned into consensus sequences, reads with shared molecular identifiers were discarded. MiTCR, set to a Q25 quality threshold and the strictest error-elimination algorithm, was used for CDR3 identification, clonotype clustering and error correction. A nonparametric unseen species model using Euler transformation provided a lower-bound estimate of total TCR beta diversity. In-frame beta chains were kept once TCRdb had trimmed the public reads at Q25 with fastp and called clones with MiXCR. One record per CDR3 amino acid sequence lists the most common genes and DNA. TCRdb's processing, not the authors' own work, is the source of the V and J calls. This sample holds fewer than 900,000 distinct CDR3 sequences; 49% were observed only once. Under 35% of the sample comes from the top ten.

This sequence was found in a woman aged 55-75 years in good health. The chain is made from TRBV18 and TRBJ2-1, and the D gene may be TRBD2, 5 bases matching. Sample: blood. The bases are TGTGCCAGCTCGGGCGGGCTTAGCTCCTACAATGAGCAGTTCTTC. It translates as CASSGGLSSYNEQFF.